A single sample is the source of the 19 T cell receptor beta chains below, sequenced in a study of a mutant IDH1 vaccine in newly diagnosed glioma. Clones were sequenced by immunoSEQ multiplex PCR, and TCRdb holds only the in-frame ones, with some missing. The table shows 110,000 or so clones, with 85% to 90% occurring only once. No antigen is known for these receptors. Time point of the sample: week 11, during vaccination. Doses of 300 ug of mutant IDH1 20-mer peptide were given with topical imiquimod. The sample was PBMCs, taken from a glioma patient whose treatment included an IDH1 peptide vaccine. These receptors all come from a woman aged 45-65 years with glioma.

In the case of this clone: Different DNA sequences within this sample yield the same CDR3. The V and J genes are TRBV19 and TRBJ1-2, with 9 bases matching TRBD1. After removal of 3 bases from V and 3 bases from J, the junction contained 5 bases not matched to a gene. Looked up from germline, CDR1 is LNHDA and CDR2 is SQIVND (reference sequence). This CDR3 spans 15 amino acids. The CDR3 nucleotides are TGTGCCAGTAGTATCCGGACAGGGGAGGACTATGGCTACACCTTC. The encoded protein is CASSIRTGEDYGYTF.

The CDR3 reads CASRDRETGELFF. In nucleotides, the CDR3 is TGTGCCAGCAGGGACAGGGAAACCGGGGAGCTGTTTTTT. V is TRBV6-5 and J is TRBJ2-2, with 8 bases matching TRBD1. The germline V gene encodes CDR1 MNHEY and CDR2 SVGAGI. CDR3 length: 13 residues. V was clipped by 6 bases and J by 5 bases; unmatched bases: 2.

This chain connects TRBV19 to TRBJ1-5; maybe TRBD1 (5 bases). The CDR3 spans 13 residues. Between the trimmed V and J ends, which lost 5 bases and 6 bases, there was a span of 11 bases. The V gene's germline CDR1 is LNHDA and CDR2 SQIVND (reference sequence). CDR3 DNA sequence: TGTGCCAGTAGTCCCAGGGTTGGTCAGCCCCAGCATTTT. Translating gives CASSPRVGQPQHF.

There are a few counts of this clone. V and J are TRBV12-5 and TRBJ1-2; 7 bases are shared with TRBD1. V shed 6 bases, J shed 7 bases, and the junction held 20 bases outside the gene matches. Germline V lookup: CDR1 LGHNT, CDR2 FRNRAP. The CDR3 totals 17 residues. CDR3 sequence reads: CASGYRQGLLKTLGYTF. CDR3 DNA sequence: TGTGCTAGTGGCTACAGACAGGGACTGCTTAAGACGCTTGGCTACACCTTC.

CDR3 coding DNA: TGTGCCAGCAGCCTTATTCTTGATAGCGAGCAGTACTTC. Residues: CASSLILDSEQYF. The chain combines TRBV27 with TRBJ2-7; unclear D gene. Germline CDR1 reads MNHEY; CDR2 reads SMNVEV (reference sequence). V lost 6 bases and J 6 bases, leaving 15 bases between the germline ends. This CDR3 comprises 13 residues.

This clone was counted a single time. J is TRBJ2-7 and V is TRBV27; 10 bases are shared with TRBD1. V gave up 7 bases and J gave up 7 bases; unmatched junction bases: 10. Germline-derived CDR1 and CDR2 are MNHEY and SMNVEV (reference sequence). This CDR3 contains 14 residues. The CDR3 DNA reads as TGTGCCAGCATTCCACGACAGGGGGCAAGAGAGCAGTACTTC. Residues: CASIPRQGAREQYF.

This chain links TRBV5-1 with TRBJ2-5; D possibly corresponds to TRBD1 (5 bases). The CDR3 is made up of 15 amino acids. The germline CDR1 and CDR2 sequences are SGHRS and YFSETQ. V lost 0 bases to trimming and J lost 1 base, with 10 bases between them. The CDR3 sequence: CASSLGPRAQETQYF. The CDR3 DNA reads as TGCGCCAGCAGCTTGGGTCCCAGGGCCCAAGAGACCCAGTACTTC.

The table lists this clone with a few counts. The gene calls are TRBV28 and TRBJ2-2; D gene unclear. V lost 5 bases and J 5 bases, leaving 6 bases between the germline ends. This CDR3 is 12 amino acids long. The germline CDR1 and CDR2 sequences are MDHEN and SYDVKM. In DNA form, the CDR3 reads TGTGCCAGCAGTCATCGAACCGGGGAGCTGTTTTTT. This gives the protein CASSHRTGELFF.

The chain recombines TRBV28 with TRBJ2-7; 11 nucleotides line up with TRBD2. The V gene's germline CDR1 is MDHEN and CDR2 SYDVKM. The CDR3 sequence is 14 residues long. The trim removed 6 bases at V and 0 bases at J, leaving 1 base unmatched. The CDR3 loop reads CASRGTSGSYEQYF. Written as DNA, the CDR3 is TGTGCCAGCAGGGGGACTAGCGGCTCCTACGAGCAGTACTTC.

This chain joins TRBV7-9 and TRBJ2-1; 11 nucleotides agree with TRBD2. With V trimmed by 5 bases and J by 4 bases, 4 bases remained unmatched. CDR1 is SEHNR and CDR2 is FQNEAQ in the germline V gene (reference sequence). This CDR3 has 15 residues. CDR3 bases: TGTGCCAGCAGCCCACTAGCGGGAGTTTACAATGAGCAGTTCTTC. Residues: CASSPLAGVYNEQFF.

The rearrangement links TRBV30 to TRBJ1-5, with a weak D call TRBD1 (6 bases). The CDR3 is made up of 15 amino acids. Germline-derived CDR1 and CDR2 are GTSNPN and SVGIG (reference sequence). Trimming removed 3 bases at V and 4 bases at J, with 16 bases between. The CDR3 sequence is CAWSAGPGANQPQHF. DNA of the CDR3: TGTGCCTGGAGCGCGGGGCCGGGGGCTAATCAGCCCCAGCATTTT.

The chain links TRBV29-1 to TRBJ1-2; no clear D. The V gene lost 0 bases and the J gene lost 0 bases, with 8 bases spanning the gap. The CDR3 contains 14 residues. Germline loops: CDR1 SQVTM, CDR2 ANQGSEA. In DNA form, the CDR3 reads TGCAGCGTTGAAGATGACCACCCTAACTATGGCTACACCTTC. Protein: CSVEDDHPNYGYTF.

There are a few counts of this clone. The rearrangement links TRBV30 to TRBJ1-5; D is uncertain. Looked up from germline, CDR1 is GTSNPN and CDR2 is SVGIG (reference sequence). CDR3 size: 12 residues. With 1 base removed from V and 10 bases from J, the gap between germline ends came to 11 bases. The CDR3 protein is CAWSANKQPQHF. In DNA, the CDR3 is TGTGCCTGGAGTGCCAATAAACAACCCCAGCATTTT.

V gene TRBV5-1 combines with J gene TRBJ2-5; weak D call: TRBD2 (6 bases). Trimming stripped 6 bases from V and 1 base from J, with 16 bases between. The CDR3 is made up of 15 amino acids. CDR1 is SGHRS, CDR2 YFSETQ, per germline. The chain's CDR3 is CASTERGSLQETQYF. For the CDR3, the DNA is TGCGCCAGCACCGAACGGGGGTCCCTCCAAGAGACCCAGTACTTC. Together with reference TRBV5-1 and TRBJ2-5, the CDR3 gives the full variable domain: KAGVTQTPRYLIKTRGQQVTLSCSPISGHRSVSWYQQTPGQGLQFLFEYFSETQRNKGNFPGRFSGRQFSNSRSEMNVSTLELGDSALYLCASTERGSLQETQYFGPGTRLLVL.

This rearrangement joins TRBV25-1 to TRBJ1-2, with D possibly matching TRBD1 (6 bases). The CDR3 runs to 18 residues. The germline V and J ends were trimmed by 8 bases and 4 bases, with 29 bases remaining between them. The germline V gene has CDR1 MGHDK and CDR2 SYGVNS. The CDR3 sequence is CASSGLGDISDLVYGYTF. CDR3 bases: TGTGCCAGCTCGGGCCTGGGGGACATCTCCGACTTGGTCTATGGCTACACCTTC.

In DNA, the CDR3 is TGTGCCTGGAGTGTAATGGGGGGGCTGACCGGGGAGCTGTTTTTT. As protein: CAWSVMGGLTGELFF. The V and J genes are TRBV30 and TRBJ2-2, with a possible D match to TRBD2 (7 bases). CDR1 is GTSNPN and CDR2 is SVGIG in the germline V gene (reference sequence). Trimming pared 0 bases from V and 5 bases from J, leaving 13 bases between. The CDR3 length is 15 residues.

The genes are TRBV30 and TRBJ2-7, with a weak D call TRBD1 (5 bases). In germline, CDR1 is GTSNPN, CDR2 SVGIG (reference sequence). The CDR3 is 12 residues long. V dropped 3 bases and J dropped 1 base, with 7 bases sitting between them. The CDR3 DNA is TGTGCCTGGAGCGACAGTTCCTACGAGCAGTACTTC. Translating it yields CAWSDSSYEQYF. Supplemented by reference TRBV30 and TRBJ2-7, the full variable domain reads SQTIHQWPATLVQPVGSPLSLECTVEGTSNPNLYWYRQAAGRGLQLLFYSVGIGQISSEVPQNLSASRPQDRQFILSSKKLLLSDSGFYLCAWSDSSYEQYFGPGTRLTVT.

This clone occurred a few times. The chain is built from TRBV5-1 and TRBJ1-1; TRBD1 agrees at 7 bases. Trimming cost V 0 bases and J 4 bases; bases outside gene matches: 3. This CDR3 has 14 amino acids. Looked up from germline, CDR1 is SGHRS and CDR2 is YFSETQ. CDR3 sequence reads: CASSLEGGGTEAFF. In nucleotides, the CDR3 is TGCGCCAGCAGCTTGGAAGGGGGCGGCACTGAAGCTTTCTTT.

The V and J genes are TRBV15 and TRBJ2-3, with TRBD2 matching over 10 bases. After removal of 5 bases from V and 3 bases from J, the junction contained 8 bases not matched to a gene. Germline V gives CDR1 LNHNV, CDR2 YYDKDF (reference sequence). The CDR3 totals 16 residues. CDR3 in amino acids: CATSSGRLAGTDTQYF. The CDR3, as DNA: TGTGCCACCAGCTCGGGTCGACTAGCGGGTACAGATACGCAGTATTTT.